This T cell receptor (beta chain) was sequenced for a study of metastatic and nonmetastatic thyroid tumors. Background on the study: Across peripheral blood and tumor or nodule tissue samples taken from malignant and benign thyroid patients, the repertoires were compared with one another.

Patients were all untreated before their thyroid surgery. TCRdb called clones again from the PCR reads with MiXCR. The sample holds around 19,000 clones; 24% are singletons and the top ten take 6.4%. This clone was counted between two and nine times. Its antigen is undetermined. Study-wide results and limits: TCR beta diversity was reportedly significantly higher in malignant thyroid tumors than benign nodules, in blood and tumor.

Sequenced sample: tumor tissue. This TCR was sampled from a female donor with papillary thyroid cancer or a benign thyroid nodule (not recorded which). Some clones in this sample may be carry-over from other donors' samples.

DNA for the CDR3: TGTGCCAGCTCACAGGGACAGGGGCCCAACTATGGCTACACCTTC. Its translation: CASSQGQGPNYGYTF. This chain links TRBV18 with TRBJ1-2; TRBD1 aligns across 10 bases. Trimming at V came to 4 bases and at J to 2 bases, leaving 4 bases not matched to a gene. CDR1 is KGHSH, CDR2 LQKENI, per germline. CDR3 length: 15 residues. Filled out from reference TRBV18 and TRBJ1-2, the complete variable domain reads NAGVMQNPRHLVRRRGQEARLRCSPMKGHSHVYWYRQLPEEGLKFMVYLQKENIIDESGMPKERFSAEFPKEGPSILRIQQVVRGDSAAYFCASSQGQGPNYGYTFGSGTRLTVV.